These 30 T cell receptor beta chains were sequenced from one sample in a study of spatial heterogeneity in lung cancer (dated by TCRdb to about 2019). The sample's time point label, decoded: sample taken at primary tumor resection. Receptors were amplified or captured by 5' RACE. Instrument on record: NextSeq 500. The public reads were reanalyzed by TCRdb: fastp trimming at Q25, MiXCR alignment, in-frame beta chains only. Duplicate CDR3 protein sequences are folded into a single record with the most common DNA and genes. Counted in this sample were 890 or so distinct CDR3 sequences; about 40% of them appeared once. About 15% of the sample comes from the top ten. The antigens for these receptors are not known. Overall study outcomes, separate from this receptor: The tumor nonsynonymous mutation count correlated with the number of expanded intratumoral alpha and beta TCRs.

Source: lung tumor tissue, taken at surgery. These receptors were taken from a female donor with early-stage non-small cell lung cancer.

This clonotype is large by share. The gene calls are TRBV29-1 and TRBJ1-2; D is unclear. The CDR3 extends over 14 amino acids. Germline V gives CDR1 SQVTM, CDR2 ANQGSEA. Trimming stripped 3 bases from V and 4 bases from J, with 15 bases between. Here the CDR3 reads CSVDEEDWSYGYTF. The CDR3, as DNA: TGCAGCGTTGATGAAGAAGATTGGAGCTATGGCTACACCTTC.

This clonotype qualifies as medium-sized (0.01 to 0.1%). J is TRBJ2-1 and V is TRBV28; D not certain. The CDR3 loop spans 11 amino acids. Trimming removed 5 bases from V and 8 bases from J, with 7 bases in between. The germline V gene has CDR1 MDHEN and CDR2 SYDVKM. The DNA of the CDR3 is TGTGCCAGCAGTGTCTCCTATGAGCAGTTCTTC. Amino acids: CASSVSYEQFF.

By frequency in the sample, this clonotype is medium-sized. V gene TRBV20-1 combines with J gene TRBJ2-2; perhaps TRBD1 as D (5 bases). V lost 6 bases and J lost 7, with 9 bases in between. The germline gives CDR1 DFQATT, CDR2 SNEGSKA (reference sequence). The length of the CDR3 is 11 residues. CDR3 sequence reads: CSAQGYGELFF. CDR3 nucleotide sequence: TGCAGTGCCCAGGGTTACGGGGAGCTGTTTTTT.

The chain uses TRBV4-1 and TRBJ2-2; no clear D. V gave up 6 bases and J gave up 4 bases, with 12 bases separating them. Germline V gives CDR1 MGHRA, CDR2 YSYEKL. This CDR3 comprises 14 residues. CDR3 nucleotide sequence: TGCGCCAGCAGGGTAAGGTGGATCACCGGGGAGCTGTTTTTT. Amino acid sequence: CASRVRWITGELFF.

The rearrangement joins TRBV5-1 to TRBJ2-7; D unclear. V was cut by 1 base and J by 2 bases, with 10 bases left in between. The CDR3 runs 14 residues. Germline CDR1 and CDR2: SGHRS and YFSETQ. The CDR3 nucleotides read TGCGCCAGCAGCTTGCGGGCACCACCCTACGAGCAGTACTTC. Encoded protein: CASSLRAPPYEQYF.

By its share, this clonotype is large. This chain joins TRBV29-1 and TRBJ2-5; TRBD2 aligns across 15 bases. Trimming cost V 7 bases and J 4 bases; bases outside gene matches: 10. This CDR3 is built from 16 residues. Germline-derived CDR1 and CDR2 are SQVTM and ANQGSEA. CDR3 sequence (DNA): TGCAGCGCTCGGACTAGCGGGGGGGCTTTGGCAGAGACCCAGTACTTC. Residues: CSARTSGGALAETQYF. The complete variable domain, with remaining parts taken from reference TRBV29-1 and TRBJ2-5, reads SAVISQKPSRDICQRGTSLTIQCQVDSQVTMMFWYRQQPGQSLTLIATANQGSEATYESGFVIDKFPISRPNLTFSTLTVSNMSPEDSSIYLCSARTSGGALAETQYFGPGTRLLVL.

The V call is TRBV15, the J call TRBJ2-7, with D unresolved. V was cut by 3 bases and J by 4 bases, with 16 bases left in between. From germline, CDR1 is LNHNV and CDR2 YYDKDF (reference sequence). This CDR3 is built from 15 residues. CDR3 in amino acids: CATSRRLAGEYEQYF. The DNA of the CDR3 is TGTGCCACCAGCAGGCGGTTGGCAGGTGAATACGAGCAGTACTTC.

This clonotype is medium-sized by share. V and J are TRBV5-1 and TRBJ2-1; 7 bases match TRBD2. V shed 0 bases, J shed 6 bases, and the junction held 9 bases outside the gene matches. This CDR3 is built from 16 residues. Germline V gives CDR1 SGHRS, CDR2 YFSETQ. CDR3 sequence reads: CASSLAGGRLGNEQFF. In nucleotides, the CDR3 is TGCGCCAGCAGCTTGGCCGGGGGGAGGCTGGGCAATGAGCAGTTCTTC. The full variable domain, with the rest looked up from reference TRBV5-1 and TRBJ2-1, is KAGVTQTPRYLIKTRGQQVTLSCSPISGHRSVSWYQQTPGQGLQFLFEYFSETQRNKGNFPGRFSGRQFSNSRSEMNVSTLELGDSALYLCASSLAGGRLGNEQFFGPGTRLTVL.

V usage is TRBV7-8 and J usage is TRBJ2-7; 7 positions agree with TRBD1. The CDR3 is 15 residues long. Germline lookup yields CDR1 SGHVS and CDR2 FQNEAQ. The V gene end was trimmed by 2 bases and the J gene end by 1 base; junction bases not matched to a gene: 5. The CDR3 loop is CASSLLTGYSYEQYF. In nucleotides, the CDR3 is TGTGCCAGCAGCTTACTGACAGGGTATTCCTACGAGCAGTACTTC. Full variable domain (missing parts from reference TRBV7-8 and TRBJ2-7): GAGVSQSPRYKVAKRGQDVALRCDPISGHVSLFWYQQALGQGPEFLTYFQNEAQLDKSGLPSDRFFAERPEGSVSTLKIQRTQQEDSAVYLCASSLLTGYSYEQYFGPGTRLTVT.

This clonotype counts as large. The chain is built from TRBV10-3 and TRBJ2-5; D perhaps matches TRBD1 (6 bases). Germline V gives CDR1 ENHRY, CDR2 SYGVKD. This CDR3 comprises 14 residues. V was clipped by 5 bases and J by 1 base, with 11 bases between them. This CDR3 reads CAISQGQGQETQYF. CDR3 nucleotide sequence: TGTGCCATCAGTCAGGGACAAGGCCAAGAGACCCAGTACTTC.

This chain uses TRBV20-1 with TRBJ2-3; 8 bases match TRBD2. V trimming: 6 bases; J trimming: 1 base; junction bases outside the gene matches: 12. The CDR3 extends over 16 amino acids. Germline V CDR1 and CDR2: DFQATT, SNEGSKA (reference sequence). The CDR3: CSAGEAGGSGTDTQYF. DNA for the CDR3: TGCAGTGCGGGAGAGGCGGGGGGCTCAGGCACAGATACGCAGTATTTT.

The chain employs TRBV27 and TRBJ2-7; no definite D call. CDR1 and CDR2 from the germline V gene are MNHEY and SMNVEV (reference sequence). Trimming pared 2 bases from V and 4 bases from J, leaving 9 bases between. The CDR3 extends over 13 amino acids. Written as DNA, the CDR3 is TGTGCCAGCAGTTTAATGGTGACATACGAGCAGTACTTC. Its translation is CASSLMVTYEQYF.

In nucleotides, the CDR3 is TGTGCCAGCGGGACCGGGCAAGAGACCCAGTACTTC. Translation: CASGTGQETQYF. The V gene is TRBV19, the J gene TRBJ2-5, with D perhaps given as TRBD1 or TRBD2 (5 bases each). The CDR3 contains 12 residues. V was cut by 9 bases and J by 2 bases, with 10 bases left in between. Looked up from germline, CDR1 is LNHDA and CDR2 is SQIVND (reference sequence).

This chain connects TRBV5-1 to TRBJ2-5, with 8 bases matching TRBD2. The CDR3 is 19 residues long. J lost 5 bases, V lost 0 bases, and 18 bases had no gene match. Germline CDR1 is SGHRS and CDR2 is YFSETQ. The CDR3 nucleotides are TGCGCCAGCAGCTTGGGGCCCCCTATACTAGCGGAGGTGAGCGAGACCCAGTACTTC. It encodes CASSLGPPILAEVSETQYF.

This clonotype has more than one count but fewer than ten. The gene calls are TRBV30 and TRBJ2-7; the D is unclear. Trimming removed 5 bases at V and 3 bases at J, with 11 bases between. CDR1 is GTSNPN, CDR2 SVGIG, per germline (reference sequence). The CDR3 has 12 amino acids. Here the CDR3 reads CAWAYSDYEQYF. Here the CDR3 DNA reads TGTGCCTGGGCCTACTCGGACTACGAGCAGTACTTC.

By sample fraction, this clonotype is hyperexpanded (1% or more). The chain uses TRBV29-1 and TRBJ2-2; no reliable D call. Trimming left V 4 bases short and J 4 bases short, with 10 bases between. Germline V lookup: CDR1 SQVTM, CDR2 ANQGSEA. The CDR3 loop spans 13 amino acids. CDR3 in DNA: TGCAGCGTTGGGGGTCGGAGCACCGGGGAGCTGTTTTTT. It translates to CSVGGRSTGELFF.

Judged by abundance, this clonotype is medium-sized. This chain uses TRBV29-1 with TRBJ2-3, with D possibly being TRBD2 (6 bases). There are 15 residues in the CDR3. The ends were cut back, 2 bases at V and 3 bases at J, with 15 bases in the middle. Per germline, CDR1 SQVTM and CDR2 ANQGSEA. The chain's CDR3 is CSVEFGRRGTDTQYF. As DNA, the CDR3 is TGCAGCGTTGAATTCGGGAGAAGAGGGACAGATACGCAGTATTTT.

This chain joins TRBV28 and TRBJ2-1, with 9 bases fitting TRBD1. The CDR3 consists of 16 residues. The germline V gene encodes CDR1 MDHEN and CDR2 SYDVKM. V shed 5 bases, J shed 10 bases, and the junction held 15 bases outside the gene matches. The CDR3 DNA sequence: TGTGCCAGCAGTCCCTCGATGGGACAGGGAGTCCGGGAGCAGTTCTTC. This encodes CASSPSMGQGVREQFF.

In its sample, this clonotype ranks as medium-sized (0.01 to 0.1%). V and J are TRBV23-1 and TRBJ2-3, with 10 bases aligning to TRBD2. TRBV23-1 is given ORF status, its function remaining uncertain. V lost 0 bases to trimming and J lost 3 bases; unmatched junction nucleotides: 3. The CDR3 has 16 residues. The CDR3 DNA reads TGCGCCAGCAGTCAATCCGGACTAGCGGAAACAGATACGCAGTATTTT. The encoded protein is CASSQSGLAETDTQYF.

V usage is TRBV27 and J usage is TRBJ1-1; tentative D call: TRBD1 (6 bases). Trimming pared 5 bases from V and 5 bases from J, leaving 18 bases between. The CDR3 length is 15 residues. CDR1 and CDR2 (germline): MNHEY, SMNVEV (reference sequence). The CDR3 here is CASSGGDIRLTEAFF. As DNA, the CDR3 is TGTGCCAGCAGTGGGGGGGACATCCGTTTGACTGAAGCTTTCTTT.

In its sample, this clonotype ranks as medium-sized. The chain couples TRBV6-2 or TRBV6-3 to TRBJ1-6; the D is unclear. V lost 0 bases and J 7 bases, leaving 28 bases between the germline ends. This CDR3 contains 21 residues. From germline, CDR1 is MNHEY and CDR2 SVGEGT. The CDR3 region has the DNA TGTGCCAGCAGTTACTCGAGGGCACACACAACACCACAACTTCGGAATTCACCCCTCCACTTT. This codes for CASSYSRAHTTPQLRNSPLHF.

V usage is TRBV20-1 and J usage is TRBJ2-3; TRBD1 is a possible D gene (7 bases). V was trimmed by 5 bases and J by 3 bases, leaving 12 bases between them. Germline assignment: CDR1 DFQATT and CDR2 SNEGSKA (reference sequence). The CDR3 length is 13 residues. Here the CDR3 DNA reads TGCAGTGCTGGCAGGGGGGCAACAGATACGCAGTATTTT. It codes for CSAGRGATDTQYF.

The CDR3 sequence is CASRDTSTGELFF. CDR3 nucleotides: TGTGCCAGCAGAGATACCTCAACCGGGGAGCTGTTTTTT. This chain connects TRBV2 to TRBJ2-2; D gene ambiguous. The CDR3 spans 13 residues. The V end was cut by 6 bases, the J end by 5 bases, with 10 bases between. Germline CDR1 and CDR2: SNHLY and FYNNEI.

Details on this clonotype: The junction does not match germline at one end; this may be a read error. V and J are TRBV20-1 and TRBJ2-7; tentatively, D is TRBD1 (6 bases). The germline V gene encodes CDR1 DFQATT and CDR2 SNEGSKA (reference sequence). The CDR3 has 14 amino acids. Here the CDR3 reads CSAFQGARGYEQYF. The CDR3 region has the DNA TGCAGTGCTTTTCAGGGCGCCAGGGGCTACGAGCAGTACTTT.

This clonotype is judged large (0.1 to 1%). V and J are TRBV12-3 or TRBV12-4 and TRBJ1-1, with 7 bases aligning to TRBD1. The CDR3 spans 13 residues. V shed 5 bases, J shed 6 bases, and the junction held 6 bases outside the gene matches. CDR3 region: CASSQQGSPEAFF. CDR3 in DNA: TGTGCCAGCAGTCAACAGGGGAGCCCTGAAGCTTTCTTT.

This chain uses TRBV6-6 with TRBJ1-1; no firm D call. This CDR3 is 14 amino acids long. The ends were cut back, 5 bases at V and 7 bases at J, with 17 bases in the middle. Germline V gives CDR1 MNHNY, CDR2 SVGAGI (reference sequence). CDR3 sequence: CASSLTGPVIEAFF. CDR3 nucleotide sequence: TGTGCCAGCAGTCTAACTGGACCCGTTATTGAAGCTTTCTTT.

The chain has TRBV28 and TRBJ1-1, with a weak D call TRBD1 (6 bases). Germline-derived CDR1 and CDR2 are MDHEN and SYDVKM. This CDR3 has 14 residues. V was cut by 4 bases and J by 6 bases, with 15 bases left in between. Here the CDR3 reads CASSSGHPSPEAFF. The DNA for the CDR3 is TGTGCCAGCAGTTCGGGACATCCGTCCCCTGAAGCTTTCTTT.

This clonotype counts as large (0.1 to 1%). The V and J genes are TRBV20-1 and TRBJ2-1; D might be TRBD1 (5 bases). Germline V lookup: CDR1 DFQATT, CDR2 SNEGSKA (reference sequence). V was shortened by 3 bases and J by 4 bases, with 13 bases between the two germline ends. The CDR3 runs 14 residues. CDR3 sequence reads: CSASFRNRYNEQFF. The CDR3 nucleotides are TGCAGTGCTAGCTTCCGAAACAGGTACAATGAGCAGTTCTTC.

The chain couples TRBV5-5 to TRBJ2-1, with D tentatively TRBD1 (5 bases). V was pared by 4 bases and J by 3 bases, with 20 bases between. The length of the CDR3 is 17 residues. Germline CDR1 SGHKS, CDR2 YYEKEE (reference sequence). The CDR3 region has the DNA TGTGCCAGCAGCCCAACAGTAGGGGCCGTGAGCTACAATGAGCAGTTCTTC. Translation: CASSPTVGAVSYNEQFF.

This clonotype is large (0.1 to 1%) within its sample. In DNA form, the CDR3 reads TGCAGCGTTAGGGCGGGCGAAGCTTTCTTT. The encoded protein is CSVRAGEAFF. The chain joins TRBV29-1 to TRBJ1-1; D unresolved. Trimming took 5 bases from V and 8 from J, leaving 9 bases between them. The CDR3 extends over 10 amino acids. Germline V lookup: CDR1 SQVTM, CDR2 ANQGSEA. The whole variable domain, remainder taken from reference TRBV29-1 and TRBJ1-1, is SAVISQKPSRDICQRGTSLTIQCQVDSQVTMMFWYRQQPGQSLTLIATANQGSEATYESGFVIDKFPISRPNLTFSTLTVSNMSPEDSSIYLCSVRAGEAFFGQGTRLTVV.